Only a few counts were recorded for the clone carrying this TCR beta chain. The sample belongs to a study of blood T cell repertoires in COVID-19. CDR1 is SGDLS and CDR2 is YYNGEE in the germline V gene. This CDR3 comprises 13 residues. Between the trimmed V and J ends, which lost 1 base and 1 base, there was a span of 5 bases. The method was immunoSEQ multiplex PCR; TCRdb's version includes in-frame clones alone and lacks a portion of them. The table lists 200,000 to 250,000 clones, about four fifths of them singletons. This sequence originates from a woman in her 70s with acute or convalescent COVID-19. J is TRBJ1-2 and V is TRBV9; no firm D call. Input material: peripheral blood. The CDR3 DNA sequence: TGTGCCAGCAGCGTACGGAGTAACTATGGCTACACCTTC. This codes for CASSVRSNYGYTF.